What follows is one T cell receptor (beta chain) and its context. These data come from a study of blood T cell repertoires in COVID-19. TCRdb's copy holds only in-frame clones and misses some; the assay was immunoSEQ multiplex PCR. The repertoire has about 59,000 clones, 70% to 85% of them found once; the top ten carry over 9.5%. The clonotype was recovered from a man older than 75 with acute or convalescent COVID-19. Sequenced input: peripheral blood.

CDR3 sequence (DNA): TGCGCCAGCAGCTTGGGAACGGGACACTCCTACAATGAGCAGTTCTTC. Translating it yields CASSLGTGHSYNEQFF. V is TRBV5-1 and J is TRBJ2-1; possibly TRBD1 for D (6 bases). The CDR3 has 16 amino acids. Germline V gives CDR1 SGHRS, CDR2 YFSETQ. Trimming left V 0 bases short and J 0 bases short, with 10 bases between.